This T cell receptor beta chain was found in a study of T cell responses to AZD1222 COVID-19 vaccine. Note on this clone: Antigen: not known.

Trimming shortened V by 0 bases and J by 6 bases, and 8 bases separated the two germline ends. In germline, CDR1 is MNHEY, CDR2 SVGAGI. This CDR3 is built from 13 residues. Clones were read by immunoSEQ multiplex PCR, and TCRdb kept only the in-frame ones, dropping some. The table includes roughly 150,000 clones, 88% detected once. Broader study findings: Within unmutated variant regions lay the reported targets of nearly half of spike-specific TCRs. Sampled repertoires all dated from after the peak T cell response. At baseline, seropositivity was found in only five or six AZD1222 recipients. Researchers report vaccine-associated CD4 TCRs spanning spike, with dominance at 160-218 and 743-854.

The sequence came from an adult in good health. The sequencing used peripheral blood, collected on day 0 of MenACWY control vaccination. The genes are TRBV6-5 and TRBJ1-2; D is ambiguous. The CDR3 reads CASSYSTGNGYTF. CDR3 bases: TGTGCCAGCAGTTACTCCACCGGGAATGGCTACACCTTC.